A single sample is the source of the 15 T cell receptor beta chains below, sequenced in a study of T cells in Graves' hyperthyroidism and ophthalmopathy. Researchers took RNA transcripts and amplified the TCR beta CDR3 regions from them. Researchers ran a first-round RT-PCR on the TCR CDR3 using the HTBI primer set. TCRdb redid the calling of the multiplex PCR reads with MiXCR, one entry per CDR3 protein. The table has fewer than 650,000 distinct CDR3 sequences, approximately 13% seen once. The sequencing sample was made of blood. These receptors all stem from a woman between 25 and 40 years old with Graves' hyperthyroidism that later progressed to Graves' ophthalmopathy.

This clonotype was counted only a few times. The rearrangement joins TRBV9 to TRBJ2-5; D is possibly TRBD2 (5 bases). The CDR3 consists of 15 residues. Germline CDR1 is SGDLS and CDR2 is YYNGEE. The V gene lost 4 bases and the J gene lost 0 bases, with 13 bases spanning the gap. The CDR3 DNA is TGTGCCAGCAGCACACCAGAGGGCGACCAAGAGACCCAGTACTTC. Translating it yields CASSTPEGDQETQYF.

This clonotype occurred many times. V and J are TRBV28 and TRBJ2-3; 7 bases are shared with TRBD2. CDR1 and CDR2 from the germline V gene are MDHEN and SYDVKM. The CDR3 length is 15 residues. The V segment lost 5 bases and the J segment 4 bases; nucleotides outside the gene matches: 9. The CDR3 DNA reads as TGTGCCAGCAGTCAACGGGGAGGGAGGGCAGATACGCAGTATTTT. Protein sequence: CASSQRGGRADTQYF.

This clonotype was seen more than once but under ten times. DNA of the CDR3: TGTGCCAGCAGCCTGGGAGGGGACAACTACGAGCAGTACTTC. It specifies CASSLGGDNYEQYF. This chain links TRBV9 with TRBJ2-7; D is possibly TRBD2 (7 bases). The CDR3 spans 14 residues. CDR1 SGDLS and CDR2 YYNGEE come from the germline V gene. Trimming removed 4 bases at V and 3 bases at J, with 14 bases between.

This clonotype was seen repeatedly, ten times or more. This rearrangement joins TRBV20-1 to TRBJ1-1; the D is unclear. CDR3 length: 13 residues. Trimming shortened V by 2 bases and J by 3 bases, and 10 bases separated the two germline ends. The germline V gene encodes CDR1 DFQATT and CDR2 SNEGSKA (reference sequence). CDR3 DNA: TGCAGTGCTAGACCTGTGGTGGACACTGAAGCTTTCTTT. It codes for CSARPVVDTEAFF.

The V call is TRBV3-1, the J call TRBJ2-1; 12 bases are a match to TRBD2. Trimming cost V 0 bases and J 2 bases; bases outside gene matches: 8. The CDR3 has 19 residues. Germline values: CDR1 LGHDT, CDR2 YNNKEL (reference sequence). Here the CDR3 DNA reads TGTGCCAGCAGCCAAGATTGGCTAGCGGGAGGGCCCCCCTACAATGAGCAGTTCTTC. Its protein is CASSQDWLAGGPPYNEQFF.

This clonotype was counted only a few times. The chain carries TRBV4-2 and TRBJ1-6; D is unclear. V was shortened by 2 bases and J by 8 bases, with 16 bases between the two germline ends. This CDR3 has 16 amino acids. The germline gives CDR1 LGHNA, CDR2 YNFKEQ. The CDR3 DNA sequence: TGTGCCAGCAGCCAACCTCCTAGGGATGCGGATTCACCCCTCCACTTT. Protein product: CASSQPPRDADSPLHF.

This clonotype was found many times. The V gene is TRBV30, the J gene TRBJ1-1; tentative D call: TRBD1 (5 bases). Germline CDR1 and CDR2: GTSNPN and SVGIG (reference sequence). CDR3 length: 12 amino acids. Trimming left V 4 bases short and J 6 bases short, with 12 bases between. CDR3 amino acids: CAWKSGSPEAFF. DNA of the CDR3: TGTGCCTGGAAGTCAGGGAGTCCTGAAGCTTTCTTT.

This chain joins TRBV27 and TRBJ1-2; 7 bases agree with TRBD1. The CDR3 contains 13 residues. Per the germline V gene, CDR1 is MNHEY and CDR2 is SMNVEV (reference sequence). Trimming cost V 3 bases and J 8 bases; bases outside gene matches: 6. The chain's CDR3 is CASSLNGQAGYTF. CDR3 coding DNA: TGTGCCAGCAGTTTGAATGGACAGGCAGGCTACACCTTC.

V usage is TRBV12-5 and J usage is TRBJ2-1; D unclear. The CDR3 is made up of 17 amino acids. Trimming took off 6 bases at V and 6 bases at J, with 24 bases between the two ends. The germline V gene encodes CDR1 LGHNT and CDR2 FRNRAP. The CDR3 region has the DNA TGTGCTAGTGGATTCATTACAAATGACCGGGCCAGCAATGAGCAGTTCTTC. Protein: CASGFITNDRASNEQFF.

This clonotype occurred many times. The V and J genes are TRBV7-2 and TRBJ2-5; D is unclear. V lost 3 bases to trimming and J lost 5 bases, with 7 bases between them. CDR1 and CDR2 (germline): SGHTA, FQGNSA. CDR3 length: 12 amino acids. The CDR3 protein is CASSFGWETQYF. CDR3 coding DNA: TGTGCCAGCAGCTTTGGGTGGGAGACCCAGTACTTC.

This clonotype has only a few counts. The rearrangement links TRBV29-1 to TRBJ1-5; D is possibly TRBD1 (6 bases). Deletions cut 8 bases from V and 4 bases from J, with 24 bases between. Germline V gene data show CDR1 as SQVTM and CDR2 as ANQGSEA. The CDR3 covers 16 residues. CDR3 residues: CSSGAREKGVNQPQHF. CDR3 nucleotide sequence: TGCAGCTCGGGGGCCAGGGAAAAAGGTGTAAATCAGCCCCAGCATTTT.

Ten or more counts support this clonotype. The V and J genes are TRBV12-3 or TRBV12-4 and TRBJ2-2; D might be TRBD2 (6 bases). The ends were cut back, 7 bases at V and 3 bases at J, with 18 bases in the middle. The CDR3 is 16 residues long. The CDR3 DNA follows: TGTGCCAGCACCAAACCCCCGCGGAGGGACACCGGGGAGCTGTTTTTT. The encoded protein is CASTKPPRRDTGELFF.

Only a few counts were recorded for this clonotype. J is TRBJ2-3 and V is TRBV30; D ambiguous. The CDR3 spans 13 residues. The germline CDR1 and CDR2 sequences are GTSNPN and SVGIG (reference sequence). Trimming took 2 bases from V and 4 from J, leaving 10 bases between them. The CDR3 sequence: CAWSQQGADTQYF. CDR3 in DNA: TGTGCCTGGAGTCAGCAAGGCGCAGATACGCAGTATTTT.

Note on this clonotype: A much larger clone differs from this one at a single base, so this may be a read error. The chain links TRBV3-1 to TRBJ2-2, with D possibly matching TRBD2 (6 bases). Germline CDR1 and CDR2: LGHDT and YNNKEL (reference sequence). The CDR3 extends over 13 amino acids. DNA of the CDR3: TGTGCCAGCAGCCAAGATCTTTGGGGGGAGCTGTTGTTT. Its translation: CASSQDLWGELLF.

This clonotype was seen ten or more times. The genes are TRBV28 and TRBJ1-6, with 9 bases fitting TRBD1. The CDR3 length is 15 residues. Germline CDR1 is MDHEN and CDR2 is SYDVKM. J gave up 8 bases and V 6 bases, and 8 bases lay outside the gene matches. The CDR3 DNA is TGTGCCAGCAGCTTAAGGGGGACAGGGTATTCACCCCTCCACTTT. It specifies CASSLRGTGYSPLHF. Using reference TRBV28 and TRBJ1-6 for the parts outside the CDR3, the full variable domain is DVKVTQSSRYLVKRTGEKVFLECVQDMDHENMFWYRQDPGLGLRLIYFSYDVKMKEKGDIPEGYSVSREKKERFSLILESASTNQTSMYLCASSLRGTGYSPLHFGNGTRLTVT.